The source of this TCR beta chain is a study of TIL therapy for anti-PD-1-resistant metastatic lung cancer. The libraries were made with immunoSEQ v3. Assay: immunoSEQ multiplex PCR; the TCRdb copy retains only in-frame clones and omits some. The repertoire holds more than 15,000 clones, with about 75% as singletons. As to time point: pre-treatment sample, taken before nivolumab and TIL therapy. Enrollment ran from late 2017 to early 2020. Germline CDR1 SGHVS, CDR2 FQNEAQ. Trimming left V 5 bases short and J 3 bases short, with 17 bases between. The length of the CDR3 is 16 residues. Specimen: blood, collected at baseline. The J gene is TRBJ1-5, the V gene TRBV7-8; D gene uncertain. This clonotype originated in a person aged 25-79 years with non-small cell lung cancer. CDR3 nucleotides: TGTGCCAGCAGCGAGGTGTTGACACCGCTCAATCAGCCCCAGCATTTT. Translated: CASSEVLTPLNQPQHF.